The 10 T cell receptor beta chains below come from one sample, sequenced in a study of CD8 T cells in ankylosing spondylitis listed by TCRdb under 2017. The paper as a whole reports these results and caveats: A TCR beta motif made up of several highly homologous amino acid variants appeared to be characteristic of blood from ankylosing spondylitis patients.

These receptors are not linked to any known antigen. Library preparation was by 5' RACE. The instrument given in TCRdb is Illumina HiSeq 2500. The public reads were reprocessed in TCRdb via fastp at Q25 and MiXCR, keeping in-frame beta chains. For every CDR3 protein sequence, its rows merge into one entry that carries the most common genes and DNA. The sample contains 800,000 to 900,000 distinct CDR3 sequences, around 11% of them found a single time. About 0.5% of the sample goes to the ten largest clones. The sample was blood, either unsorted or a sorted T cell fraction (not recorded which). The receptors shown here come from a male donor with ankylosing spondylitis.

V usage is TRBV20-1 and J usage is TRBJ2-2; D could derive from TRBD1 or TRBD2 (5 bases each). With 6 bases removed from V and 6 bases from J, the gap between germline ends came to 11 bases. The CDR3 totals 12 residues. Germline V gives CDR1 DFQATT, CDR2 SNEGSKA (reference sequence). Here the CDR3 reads CSAPRDAGELFF. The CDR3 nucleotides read TGCAGTGCACCAAGGGACGCCGGGGAGCTGTTTTTT.

The CDR3 loop reads CASTKSAAYDGYTF. The CDR3, as DNA: TGTGCCAGCACTAAATCGGCAGCCTATGATGGCTACACCTTC. The V call is TRBV2, the J call TRBJ1-2; D is unresolved. The CDR3 is 14 residues long. Germline-derived CDR1 and CDR2 are SNHLY and FYNNEI. V dropped 7 bases and J dropped 6 bases, with 18 bases sitting between them.

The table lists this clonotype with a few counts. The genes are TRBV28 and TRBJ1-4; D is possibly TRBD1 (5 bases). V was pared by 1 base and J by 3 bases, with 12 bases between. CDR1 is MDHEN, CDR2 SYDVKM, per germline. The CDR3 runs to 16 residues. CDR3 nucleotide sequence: TGTGCCAGCAGTTTATCAGAGGGGAGATCTAATGAAAAACTGTTTTTT. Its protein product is CASSLSEGRSNEKLFF.

The CDR3 protein is CASSYSRLAGIAQKDTQYF. CDR3 nucleotide sequence: TGTGCCAGCAGTTACTCGCGACTAGCGGGGATTGCTCAAAAAGATACGCAGTATTTT. The V gene is TRBV6-2 or TRBV6-3, the J gene TRBJ2-3; 11 bases align to TRBD2. The germline V gene has CDR1 MNHEY and CDR2 SVGEGT. CDR3 length: 19 residues. V gave up 0 bases and J gave up 5 bases; unmatched junction bases: 13.

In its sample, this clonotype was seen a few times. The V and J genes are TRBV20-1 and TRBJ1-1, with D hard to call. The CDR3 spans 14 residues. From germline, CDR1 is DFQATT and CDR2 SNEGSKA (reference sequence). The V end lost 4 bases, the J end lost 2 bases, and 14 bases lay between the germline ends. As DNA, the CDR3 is TGCAGTGCTAAGTTCGGCCACCTCAACACTGAAGCTTTCTTT. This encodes CSAKFGHLNTEAFF.

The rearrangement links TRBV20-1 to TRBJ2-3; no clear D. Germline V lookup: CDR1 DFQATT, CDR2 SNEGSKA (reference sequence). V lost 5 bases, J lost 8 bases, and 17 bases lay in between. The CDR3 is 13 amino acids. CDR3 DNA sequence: TGCAGTGCTCGCCTTAACACGTTTGGTACGCAGTATTTT. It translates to CSARLNTFGTQYF.

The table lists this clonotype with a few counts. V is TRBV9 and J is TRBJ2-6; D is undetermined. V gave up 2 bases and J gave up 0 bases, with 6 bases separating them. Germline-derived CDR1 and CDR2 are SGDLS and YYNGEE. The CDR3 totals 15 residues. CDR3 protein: CASSVQSSGANVLTF. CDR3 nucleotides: TGTGCCAGCAGCGTCCAGAGCTCTGGGGCCAACGTCCTGACTTTC. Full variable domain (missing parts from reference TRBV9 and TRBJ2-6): DSGVTQTPKHLITATGQRVTLRCSPRSGDLSVYWYQQSLDQGLQFLIQYYNGEERAKGNILERFSAQQFPDLHSELNLSSLELGDSALYFCASSVQSSGANVLTFGAGSRLTVL.

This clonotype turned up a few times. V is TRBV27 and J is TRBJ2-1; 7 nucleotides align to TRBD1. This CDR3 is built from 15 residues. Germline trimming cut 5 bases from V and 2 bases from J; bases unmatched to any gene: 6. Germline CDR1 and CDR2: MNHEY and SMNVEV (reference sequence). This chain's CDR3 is CASSRQGPTYNEQFF. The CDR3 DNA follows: TGTGCCAGCAGTCGACAGGGACCGACCTACAATGAGCAGTTCTTC.

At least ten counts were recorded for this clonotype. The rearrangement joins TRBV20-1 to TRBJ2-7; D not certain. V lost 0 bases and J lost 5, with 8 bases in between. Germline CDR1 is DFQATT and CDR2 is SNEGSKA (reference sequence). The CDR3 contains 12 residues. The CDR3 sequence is CSARDGSDEQYF. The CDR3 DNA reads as TGCAGTGCTAGAGACGGGTCGGACGAGCAGTACTTC.

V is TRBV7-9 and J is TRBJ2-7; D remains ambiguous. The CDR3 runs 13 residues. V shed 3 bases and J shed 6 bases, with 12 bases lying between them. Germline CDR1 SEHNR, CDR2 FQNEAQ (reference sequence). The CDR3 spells CASSLEWSSEQYF. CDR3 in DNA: TGTGCCAGCAGCTTGGAATGGTCCAGCGAGCAGTACTTC.